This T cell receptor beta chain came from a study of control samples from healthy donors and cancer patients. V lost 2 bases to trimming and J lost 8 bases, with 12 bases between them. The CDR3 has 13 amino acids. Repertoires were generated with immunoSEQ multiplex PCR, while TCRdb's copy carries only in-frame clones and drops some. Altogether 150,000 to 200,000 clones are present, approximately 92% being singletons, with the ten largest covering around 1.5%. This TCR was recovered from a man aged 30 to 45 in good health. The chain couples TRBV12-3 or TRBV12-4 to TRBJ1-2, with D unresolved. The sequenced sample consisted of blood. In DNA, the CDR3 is TGTGCCAGCAGTTTACCCTCAGGCGTGGGCTACACCTTC. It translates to CASSLPSGVGYTF.